A selection of T cell receptor beta chains follows, all from one sample in a study of cytomegalovirus exposure and HLA in healthy donors. Libraries were prepared by immunoSEQ multiplex PCR; TCRdb keeps only in-frame clonotypes and omits some of them. Counted here are 250,000 to 350,000 clones, around 65% occurring once; the ten biggest clones make up 2% to 2.5%. The specimen sequenced was PBMCs. Source of these receptors: a female donor in good health and CMV-seronegative. The CDR3 runs from the conserved cysteine through the conserved F or W. D genes are given only for firm matches. Only part of the rows carry a size: once, few, many, or a class if the clone is expanded.

v_call	j_call	d_call	clone_size	cdr3_nt	cdr3_aa
TRBV5-6	TRBJ1-2	-	-	TGTGCCAGCAGCTTTTGGAGCTTCAGGGACTATGGCTACACCTTC	CASSFWSFRDYGYTF
TRBV27	TRBJ1-2	-	few	TGTGCCAGCAGTTCCCCCGCCTCCGGGGGGAATGGCTACACCTTC	CASSSPASGGNGYTF
TRBV20-1	TRBJ1-1	-	few	TGCAGTGCTGAGATGAACACTGAAGCTTTCTTT	CSAEMNTEAFF
TRBV5-1	TRBJ1-3	-	-	TGCGCCAGCAGCTTGGTTGGTCAGGGTGCTGGAAACACCATATATTTT	CASSLVGQGAGNTIYF
TRBV5-1	TRBJ2-1	-	-	TGCGCCAGCAGCTTGGATGCAGGGACCTACAATGAGCAGTTCTTC	CASSLDAGTYNEQFF
TRBV23-1	TRBJ1-4	TRBD1	-	TGCGCCAGCAGTCCGGGGACAGGGATGCTTGAAAAACTGTTTTTT	CASSPGTGMLEKLFF
TRBV18	TRBJ1-4	-	-	TGTGCCAGCTCACCCGGACAGATAGGTGAAAAACTGTTTTTT	CASSPGQIGEKLFF
TRBV5-1	TRBJ1-1	-	-	TGCGCCAGCAGCTCGCTCACGGGGAACACTGAAGCTTTCTTT	CASSSLTGNTEAFF
TRBV6-6	TRBJ1-3	-	-	TGTGCCAGCAGTTCGACTCGGAGCTCTGGAAACACCATATATTTT	CASSSTRSSGNTIYF
TRBV30	TRBJ2-2	TRBD2	-	TGTGCCTGGAGACTAGCGGGAGGAGCCGGGGAGCTGTTTTTT	CAWRLAGGAGELFF
TRBV27	TRBJ1-5	-	-	TGTGCCAGCAGTTCACAGGGAAAAGGGAATCAGCCCCAGCATTTT	CASSSQGKGNQPQHF
TRBV6-1	TRBJ2-2	TRBD2	-	TGTGCCAGCAGTGAATCAGCGGGAGACACCGGGGAGCTGTTTTTT	CASSESAGDTGELFF
TRBV21-1	TRBJ2-1	-	-	TGTGCCAGCAGCACCCAGACATCCACTGAGCAGTTCTTC	CASSTQTSTEQFF
TRBV10-3	TRBJ1-2	-	-	TGTGCCATCAGTGAGAATGAACAGTCCTATGGCTACACCTTC	CAISENEQSYGYTF